A single sample is the source of the 32 T cell receptor beta chains below, sequenced in a study of blood T cell repertoires in COVID-19. Method: immunoSEQ multiplex PCR; TCRdb's copy keeps in-frame clones and lacks some. This sample has 85,000 to 120,000 clones, with about 91% found just once. The specimen was peripheral blood. These receptors were collected from a man aged 18 to 29 with acute or convalescent COVID-19.

This chain joins TRBV3-1 (or the pseudogene TRBV3-2) and TRBJ1-2; 7 nucleotides match TRBD1. Germline V gene sequence: CDR1 LGHDT, CDR2 YNNKEL (reference sequence). J lost 6 bases, V lost 3 bases, and 4 bases had no gene match. The CDR3 loop spans 13 amino acids. The CDR3: CASSHRTGDGYTF. CDR3 nucleotide sequence: TGTGCCAGCAGCCATCGGACAGGCGATGGCTACACCTTC.

The chain recombines TRBV25-1 with TRBJ1-1; D gene uncertain. This CDR3 contains 13 residues. The germline gives CDR1 MGHDK, CDR2 SYGVNS. V was shortened by 4 bases and J by 6 bases, with 12 bases between the two germline ends. The CDR3 region has the DNA TGTGCCAGCAGTGTCCCCGGGATGCCTGAAGCTTTCTTT. This translates into CASSVPGMPEAFF.

J is TRBJ1-6 and V is TRBV5-1; 9 nucleotides align to TRBD1. Germline CDR1 reads SGHRS; CDR2 reads YFSETQ. This CDR3 has 15 amino acids. J was trimmed by 10 bases and V by 1 base; bases with no gene match: 6. The CDR3 is CASSLWTGEESPLHF. The CDR3, as DNA: TGCGCCAGCAGCTTGTGGACAGGGGAGGAATCACCCCTCCACTTT. The variable domain in full, completed from reference TRBV5-1 and TRBJ1-6, reads KAGVTQTPRYLIKTRGQQVTLSCSPISGHRSVSWYQQTPGQGLQFLFEYFSETQRNKGNFPGRFSGRQFSNSRSEMNVSTLELGDSALYLCASSLWTGEESPLHFGNGTRLTVT.

V is TRBV25-1 and J is TRBJ1-6; tentative D call: TRBD1 (6 bases). There are 14 residues in the CDR3. The V and J ends lost 5 bases and 9 bases respectively, with 14 bases between them. Germline V gives CDR1 MGHDK, CDR2 SYGVNS. The CDR3: CASSSAQGSSPLHF. In DNA, the CDR3 is TGTGCCAGCAGTTCGGCACAGGGCAGTTCACCCCTCCACTTT.

In this sample, this clone turned up once. The rearrangement joins TRBV29-1 to TRBJ2-3, with D unclear. Germline CDR1 SQVTM, CDR2 ANQGSEA. There are 12 residues in the CDR3. Trimming took off 4 bases at V and 2 bases at J, with 7 bases between the two ends. The CDR3 DNA sequence: TGCAGCGTTGCAACAGCCACAGATACGCAGTATTTT. Encoded protein: CSVATATDTQYF.

The chain joins TRBV6-5 to TRBJ1-5; 7 positions match TRBD1. J lost 6 bases, V lost 7 bases, and 9 bases had no gene match. The CDR3 runs to 14 residues. CDR1 and CDR2 (germline): MNHEY, SVGAGI. For the CDR3, the DNA is TGTGCCAGCATTATAACAGGGGTTGGTCAGCCCCAGCATTTT. Protein: CASIITGVGQPQHF.

This clone was seen more than once but under ten times. In the same sample, other DNA sequences code for this CDR3. This sequence joins TRBV5-4 and TRBJ2-5, with TRBD2 as a possible D gene (6 bases). V lost 4 bases, J lost 3 bases, and 10 bases lay in between. Germline V CDR1 and CDR2: SGHNT, YYREEE (reference sequence). The CDR3 covers 13 residues. CDR3 region: CASSLRGEETQYF. The DNA of the CDR3 is TGTGCCAGCAGCCTGCGGGGAGAAGAGACCCAGTACTTC.

The chain couples TRBV15 to TRBJ1-6, with 7 positions matching TRBD1. This CDR3 is 15 amino acids long. V lost 0 bases to trimming and J lost 8 bases; unmatched junction nucleotides: 4. The germline V gene encodes CDR1 LNHNV and CDR2 YYDKDF (reference sequence). Here the CDR3 reads CATSRDPRGYSPLHF. The CDR3 DNA is TGTGCCACCAGCAGAGATCCCAGGGGGTATTCACCCCTCCACTTT.

This chain joins TRBV14 and TRBJ2-1; 9 nucleotides match TRBD1. The CDR3 extends over 18 amino acids. Trimming took 3 bases from V and 6 from J; bases not matched to a gene: 15. Germline lookup yields CDR1 SGHDN and CDR2 FVKESK. The CDR3, as DNA: TGTGCCAGCAGCCAGAGGGGTTTTCGGGACAGGGTAGTCAATGAGCAGTTCTTC. Amino acid sequence: CASSQRGFRDRVVNEQFF.

The chain uses TRBV6-1 and TRBJ2-5; 13 bases are a match to TRBD2. CDR3 size: 17 residues. Germline V gene lookup returns CDR1 MNHNS and CDR2 SASEGT. Germline trimming cut 2 bases from V and 4 bases from J; bases unmatched to any gene: 7. CDR3 DNA sequence: TGTGCCAGCAGTGAACCCAGACTAGCGGGAGGCACAGAGACCCAGTACTTC. Its protein is CASSEPRLAGGTETQYF.

This chain connects TRBV14 to TRBJ1-1; tentative D call: TRBD1 (6 bases). CDR1 and CDR2 (germline): SGHDN, FVKESK. V gave up 1 base and J gave up 8 bases, with 11 bases separating them. The CDR3 totals 13 residues. In DNA form, the CDR3 reads TGTGCCAGCAGCCAAGGATGGACAGCAGAAGCTTTCTTT. It codes for CASSQGWTAEAFF.

The chain couples TRBV7-8 to TRBJ2-7; D perhaps matches TRBD1 (5 bases). The germline gives CDR1 SGHVS, CDR2 FQNEAQ. V was clipped by 2 bases and J by 4 bases, with 9 bases between them. This CDR3 has 13 residues. In nucleotides, the CDR3 is TGTGCCAGCAGCTTAACACAGGAGTACGAGCAGTACTTC. This sequence encodes CASSLTQEYEQYF.

This chain links TRBV27 with TRBJ1-3; D gene unclear. The V end lost 4 bases, the J end lost 4 bases, and 11 bases lay between the germline ends. The length of the CDR3 is 14 residues. The V gene's germline CDR1 is MNHEY and CDR2 SMNVEV (reference sequence). In DNA form, the CDR3 reads TGTGCCAGCAGTTCCGGGGTGGCAGGAAACACCATATATTTT. This sequence encodes CASSSGVAGNTIYF.

V usage is TRBV7-9 and J usage is TRBJ1-6; D ambiguous. V gave up 1 base and J gave up 10 bases, with 14 bases separating them. Germline CDR1 is SEHNR and CDR2 is FQNEAQ (reference sequence). The CDR3 is 15 residues long. The CDR3 here is CASSLVETSRSPLHF. The CDR3 bases are TGTGCCAGCAGCTTAGTGGAGACCTCACGATCACCCCTCCACTTT.

This rearrangement joins TRBV14 to TRBJ2-3; 7 positions match TRBD2. The CDR3 is made up of 18 amino acids. Per germline, CDR1 SGHDN and CDR2 FVKESK. The trim removed 4 bases at V and 2 bases at J, leaving 15 bases unmatched. The CDR3 nucleotides read TGTGCCAGCAGCCGAGGACTGGGGAGGGCGCTCGTCACAGATACGCAGTATTTT. Protein sequence: CASSRGLGRALVTDTQYF. Using reference TRBV14 and TRBJ2-3 for the parts outside the CDR3, the full variable domain is EAGVTQFPSHSVIEKGQTVTLRCDPISGHDNLYWYRRVMGKEIKFLLHFVKESKQDESGMPNNRFLAERTGGTYSTLKVQPAELEDSGVYFCASSRGLGRALVTDTQYFGPGTRLTVL.

The chain uses TRBV5-4 and TRBJ2-3; D not certain. The CDR3 runs to 13 residues. Trimming removed 2 bases from V and 4 bases from J, with 8 bases in between. Germline CDR1 and CDR2: SGHNT and YYREEE (reference sequence). The CDR3 DNA reads as TGTGCCAGCAGCTTAGGCGGCTCAGATACGCAGTATTTT. Amino acid sequence: CASSLGGSDTQYF.

The gene calls are TRBV30 and TRBJ2-5; 7 bases are shared with TRBD2. V shed 4 bases, J shed 9 bases, and the junction held 20 bases outside the gene matches. The CDR3 is 16 amino acids. CDR1 and CDR2 from the germline V gene are GTSNPN and SVGIG (reference sequence). The CDR3 DNA reads as TGTGCCTGGAAGTGGGCGGTAAGCGGGGCGCTAGGGGCCCAGTACTTC. Amino acids: CAWKWAVSGALGAQYF.

J is TRBJ2-2 and V is TRBV9; 7 bases are shared with TRBD1. Germline trimming cut 7 bases from V and 0 bases from J; bases unmatched to any gene: 0. The germline gives CDR1 SGDLS, CDR2 YYNGEE. The CDR3 is 13 amino acids. This CDR3 is CASGTANTGELFF. Written as DNA, the CDR3 is TGTGCCAGCGGGACAGCGAACACCGGGGAGCTGTTTTTT. Filled out from reference TRBV9 and TRBJ2-2, the complete variable domain reads DSGVTQTPKHLITATGQRVTLRCSPRSGDLSVYWYQQSLDQGLQFLIQYYNGEERAKGNILERFSAQQFPDLHSELNLSSLELGDSALYFCASGTANTGELFFGEGSRLTVL.

V usage is TRBV29-1 and J usage is TRBJ1-2; 9 nucleotides align to TRBD1. CDR1 is SQVTM, CDR2 ANQGSEA, per germline. V was clipped by 1 base and J by 0 bases; unmatched bases: 6. The CDR3 contains 16 residues. CDR3 nucleotide sequence: TGCAGCGTTGAAGGGACAGGGGCTCAAGCTAACTATGGCTACACCTTC. The encoded protein is CSVEGTGAQANYGYTF.

V and J are TRBV5-1 and TRBJ1-1; D possibly corresponds to TRBD1 (6 bases). Per the germline V gene, CDR1 is SGHRS and CDR2 is YFSETQ. V lost 2 bases to trimming and J lost 1 base, with 12 bases between them. The CDR3 covers 15 residues. The CDR3 is CASSFDRPGNTEAFF. CDR3 sequence (DNA): TGCGCCAGCAGCTTTGACAGGCCAGGGAACACTGAAGCTTTCTTT.

The chain links TRBV11-2 to TRBJ1-5, with D unresolved. The germline gives CDR1 SGHAT, CDR2 FQNNGV. Between the trimmed V and J ends, which lost 3 bases and 5 bases, there was a span of 11 bases. The CDR3 runs to 14 residues. CDR3 residues: CASSLVGGDQPQHF. Written as DNA, the CDR3 is TGTGCCAGCAGCTTGGTGGGAGGTGATCAGCCCCAGCATTTT. The whole variable domain, remainder taken from reference TRBV11-2 and TRBJ1-5, is EAGVAQSPRYKIIEKRQSVAFWCNPISGHATLYWYQQILGQGPKLLIQFQNNGVVDDSQLPKDRFSAERLKGVDSTLKIQPAKLEDSAVYLCASSLVGGDQPQHFGDGTRLSIL.

In the case of this clone: Here the CDR3 omits its conserved ending phenylalanine or tryptophan, so a read error is the likely source. The V gene is TRBV6-5, the J gene TRBJ1-1; a weak D match, TRBD1 (5 bases). The V end lost 1 base, the J end lost 1 base, and 10 bases lay between the germline ends. CDR3 size: 15 residues. Germline CDR1 MNHEY, CDR2 SVGAGI. The CDR3 coding sequence is TGTGCCAGCAGTTACTACAGGTTCTCGAACACTGAAGCTTTCCTT. Translating gives CASSYYRFSNTEAFL.

The genes are TRBV3-1 (or the pseudogene TRBV3-2) and TRBJ1-1, with D perhaps matching TRBD1 (5 bases). The CDR3 length is 16 residues. V was clipped by 1 base and J by 5 bases, with 17 bases between them. CDR1 is LGHDT, CDR2 YNNKEL, per germline (reference sequence). The CDR3 protein is CASSQALGGGGTEAFF. CDR3 DNA: TGTGCCAGCAGCCAAGCTCTTGGGGGGGGTGGGACTGAAGCTTTCTTT.

The rearrangement links TRBV11-2 to TRBJ2-2, with 8 positions matching TRBD2. V was pared by 4 bases and J by 5 bases, with 15 bases of the junction left unmatched. The CDR3 consists of 18 residues. Looked up from germline, CDR1 is SGHAT and CDR2 is FQNNGV. The DNA of the CDR3 is TGTGCCAGCAGCTCACTCTCTCTAGCGGGCAGATATACCGGGGAGCTGTTTTTT. As protein: CASSSLSLAGRYTGELFF.

The chain is built from TRBV2 and TRBJ2-7, with D possibly TRBD1 on 6 matching bases. With 5 bases removed from V and 4 bases from J, the gap between germline ends came to 18 bases. CDR3 length equals 15 residues. Germline V gives CDR1 SNHLY, CDR2 FYNNEI. CDR3 sequence: CASSRGWVEVYEQYF. The CDR3 bases are TGTGCCAGCAGTAGGGGGTGGGTCGAGGTTTACGAGCAGTACTTC.

The V gene is TRBV19, the J gene TRBJ1-6; no clear D. Trimming shortened V by 2 bases and J by 9 bases, and 11 bases separated the two germline ends. The CDR3 covers 14 residues. Germline lookup yields CDR1 LNHDA and CDR2 SQIVND (reference sequence). CDR3 sequence (DNA): TGTGCCAGTAGTATACCCGGTACCCCTTCACCCCTCCACTTT. It encodes CASSIPGTPSPLHF. The whole variable domain, filled in from reference TRBV19 and TRBJ1-6, reads DGGITQSPKYLFRKEGQNVTLSCEQNLNHDAMYWYRQDPGQGLRLIYYSQIVNDFQKGDIAEGYSVSREKKESFPLTVTSAQKNPTAFYLCASSIPGTPSPLHFGNGTRLTVT.

V and J are TRBV15 and TRBJ1-1; 7 bases line up with TRBD1. V lost 0 bases and J lost 0; bases outside the gene matches: 10. The CDR3 is 18 residues long. The germline CDR1 and CDR2 sequences are LNHNV and YYDKDF (reference sequence). CDR3 amino acids: CATSRDPRQGQMNTEAFF. CDR3 DNA sequence: TGTGCCACCAGCAGAGATCCGCGTCAGGGACAGATGAACACTGAAGCTTTCTTT.

The chain joins TRBV10-1 to TRBJ1-1; D gene ambiguous. Germline values: CDR1 WNHNN, CDR2 SYGVQD (reference sequence). Trimming took off 0 bases at V and 4 bases at J, with 15 bases between the two ends. The CDR3 has 16 amino acids. The CDR3 DNA follows: TGCGCCAGCAGTGAGTCGAAATCGGGGTTGGGCACTGAAGCTTTCTTT. As protein: CASSESKSGLGTEAFF.

The table lists this clone with a few counts. The chain couples TRBV5-1 to TRBJ1-2; TRBD1 matches 10 bases. With 4 bases clipped from V and 4 bases from J, the junction kept 7 bases outside the gene matches. CDR1 is SGHRS, CDR2 YFSETQ, per germline. The CDR3 runs 15 residues. The CDR3 coding sequence is TGCGCCAGCAGCGGGACAGGGGCGGTTTCCTATGGCTACACCTTC. Translating it yields CASSGTGAVSYGYTF. Together with reference TRBV5-1 and TRBJ1-2, the CDR3 gives the full variable domain: KAGVTQTPRYLIKTRGQQVTLSCSPISGHRSVSWYQQTPGQGLQFLFEYFSETQRNKGNFPGRFSGRQFSNSRSEMNVSTLELGDSALYLCASSGTGAVSYGYTFGSGTRLTVV.

The sample holds one count of this clone. J is TRBJ1-1 and V is TRBV5-5; a possible D gene is TRBD1 (5 bases). Germline V gene data show CDR1 as SGHKS and CDR2 as YYEKEE (reference sequence). This CDR3 contains 15 residues. The ends were cut back, 2 bases at V and 3 bases at J, with 14 bases in the middle. The DNA of the CDR3 is TGTGCCAGCAGCTTCGGGTCGGGCAGGGACACTGAAGCTTTCTTT. Protein: CASSFGSGRDTEAFF.

V gene TRBV10-1 combines with J gene TRBJ2-1, with 9 positions matching TRBD1. V gave up 5 bases and J gave up 3 bases; unmatched junction bases: 2. This CDR3 is built from 14 residues. Germline assignment: CDR1 WNHNN and CDR2 SYGVQD (reference sequence). Written as DNA, the CDR3 is TGCGCCAGCAGTTCGGACAGGGGCTACAATGAGCAGTTCTTC. This sequence encodes CASSSDRGYNEQFF.

The rearrangement links TRBV6-5 to TRBJ2-5; TRBD2 matches at 11 bases. Germline V gene sequence: CDR1 MNHEY, CDR2 SVGAGI. This CDR3 spans 15 amino acids. Unmatched junction bases numbered 8, after V lost 0 bases and J lost 11 bases. The CDR3 bases are TGTGCCAGCAGTTACTCGACACTAGCGGGGGCCGCACAGTACTTC. Translating gives CASSYSTLAGAAQYF.